This T cell receptor (beta chain) was obtained from a study of blood T cell repertoires in COVID-19. Turning to the study itself: Sites across the United States, Italy and Spain contributed samples from acute and convalescent COVID-19. In each case, the material was cDNA or gDNA derived from T cells, B-cell-depleted T cells, or PBMCs.

Authors' analysis steps: Nucleated cell counts were estimated from reference gene primer amplification. The table came from immunoSEQ multiplex PCR; TCRdb's copy has only in-frame clones and leaves some out. V, J and clone size are taken as reported in that table, and D and trimming were inferred from the DNA itself. Of approximately 280,000 clones listed, approximately 91% are singletons. This CDR3 is 13 amino acids long. Germline V gene sequence: CDR1 LGHDT, CDR2 YNNKEL (reference sequence). The V end lost 4 bases, the J end lost 2 bases, and 9 bases lay between the germline ends. Sequenced input: peripheral blood. This chain uses TRBV3-1 (or the pseudogene TRBV3-2) with TRBJ2-7; possibly TRBD2 for D (5 bases). The receptor was isolated from a woman aged 60-75 years with acute or convalescent COVID-19. DNA of the CDR3: TGTGCCAGCAGCCGAGGGTGGACCTACGAGCAGTACTTC. Translating it yields CASSRGWTYEQYF.